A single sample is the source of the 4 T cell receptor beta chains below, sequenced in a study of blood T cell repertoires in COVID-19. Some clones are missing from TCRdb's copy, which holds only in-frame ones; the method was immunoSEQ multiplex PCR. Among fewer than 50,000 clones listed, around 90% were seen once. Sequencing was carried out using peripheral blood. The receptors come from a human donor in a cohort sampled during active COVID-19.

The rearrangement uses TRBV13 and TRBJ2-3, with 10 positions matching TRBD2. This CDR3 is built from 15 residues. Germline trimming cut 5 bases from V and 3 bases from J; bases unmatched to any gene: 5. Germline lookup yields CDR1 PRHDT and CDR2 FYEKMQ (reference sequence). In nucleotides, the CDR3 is TGTGCCAGCAGCCCTAGCGGGAGTTGGACAGATACGCAGTATTTT. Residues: CASSPSGSWTDTQYF.

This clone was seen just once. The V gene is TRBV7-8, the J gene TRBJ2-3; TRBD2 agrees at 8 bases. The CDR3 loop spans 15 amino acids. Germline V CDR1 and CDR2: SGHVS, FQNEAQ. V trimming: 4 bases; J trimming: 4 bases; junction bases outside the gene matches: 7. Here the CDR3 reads CASSSAGGPPDTQYF. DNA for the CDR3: TGTGCCAGCAGCTCGGCGGGAGGACCCCCAGATACGCAGTATTTT.

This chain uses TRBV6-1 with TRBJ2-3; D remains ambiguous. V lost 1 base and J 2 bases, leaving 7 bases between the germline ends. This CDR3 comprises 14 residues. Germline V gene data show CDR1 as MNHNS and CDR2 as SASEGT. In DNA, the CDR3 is TGTGCCAGCAGTGAAGTTACAGACACAGATACGCAGTATTTT. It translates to CASSEVTDTDTQYF.

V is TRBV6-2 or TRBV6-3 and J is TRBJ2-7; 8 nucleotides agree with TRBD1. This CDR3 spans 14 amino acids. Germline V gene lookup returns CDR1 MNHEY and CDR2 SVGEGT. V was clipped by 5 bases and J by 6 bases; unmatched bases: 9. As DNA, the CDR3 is TGTGCCAGCAGTGACACGGACAGGGTAGGCGAGCAGTACGTC. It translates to CASSDTDRVGEQYV.